A single sample is the source of the 8 T cell receptor beta chains below, sequenced in a study of shared clonotypes between healthy human individuals. Assay used: immunoSEQ multiplex PCR; TCRdb lists only in-frame clones, some missing. The sample has about 1 million clones, roughly 80% seen once. Source material: memory CD4+ T cells sorted from blood. Noted subset: CD45RA-negative fraction. Receptors were obtained from a young man in good health.

This clone has a count of ten or more. This specimen includes other DNA sequences encoding the same CDR3. The chain employs TRBV7-9 and TRBJ1-1; 7 bases are a match to TRBD1. The CDR3 has 13 amino acids. Per germline, CDR1 SEHNR and CDR2 FQNEAQ (reference sequence). Trimming took 3 bases from V and 3 from J; bases not matched to a gene: 1. The CDR3 DNA is TGTGCCAGCAGCTTTGGGACAGACACTGAAGCTTTCTTT. Its translation: CASSFGTDTEAFF. Based on the CDR3 plus reference TRBV7-9 and TRBJ1-1, the full variable domain is DTGVSQNPRHKITKRGQNVTFRCDPISEHNRLYWYRQTLGQGPEFLTYFQNEAQLEKSRLLSDRFSAERPKGSFSTLEIQRTEQGDSAMYLCASSFGTDTEAFFGQGTRLTVV.

In this sample, this clone turned up once. The CDR3 spells CASHGQGASYEQYF. CDR3 bases: TGTGCCAGCCACGGACAGGGGGCTTCCTACGAGCAGTACTTC. This sequence joins TRBV6-1 and TRBJ2-7, with 11 bases aligning to TRBD1. This CDR3 has 14 residues. After removal of 8 bases from V and 1 base from J, the junction contained 4 bases not matched to a gene. CDR1 is MNHNS and CDR2 is SASEGT in the germline V gene.

This clone was seen a handful of times. The sample has other DNA sequences that encode this CDR3 too. The chain combines TRBV18 with TRBJ1-5, with 7 bases identical to TRBD1. With 4 bases clipped from V and 4 bases from J, the junction kept 1 base outside the gene matches. This CDR3 comprises 13 residues. Germline CDR1 is KGHSH and CDR2 is LQKENI. The CDR3 coding sequence is TGTGCCAGCTCACAGGACAGGAATCAGCCCCAGCATTTT. This gives the protein CASSQDRNQPQHF.

The chain carries TRBV18 and TRBJ1-3; the match to TRBD1 covers 7 bases. Germline CDR1 reads KGHSH; CDR2 reads LQKENI. The CDR3 has 15 amino acids. V lost 4 bases, J lost 0 bases, and 3 bases stayed unmatched. Written as DNA, the CDR3 is TGTGCCAGCTCACTGCAGGGGGACTCTGGAAACACCATATATTTT. Encoded protein: CASSLQGDSGNTIYF.

As concerns this clone: At one end the junction does not follow the germline gene, possibly because of a read error. V and J are TRBV7-2 and TRBJ2-4, with a tentative D call TRBD1 (6 bases). CDR3 length equals 12 residues. Germline V lookup: CDR1 SGHTA, CDR2 FQGNSA. CDR3 in amino acids: CASSLDIQGRRF. In DNA, the CDR3 is TGTGCCAGCAGCTTAGATATACAGGGAAGACGCTTC.

This chain joins TRBV6-5 and TRBJ2-1, with 11 bases fitting TRBD2. The germline V gene encodes CDR1 MNHEY and CDR2 SVGAGI. This CDR3 region has 15 residues. V dropped 6 bases and J dropped 6; count of bases not matched to a gene: 7. The CDR3 nucleotides are TGTGCCAGCAGCCGAACTAGCGGGGGATCCAATGAGCAGTTCTTC. This sequence encodes CASSRTSGGSNEQFF.

This clone was seen only once. The rearrangement uses TRBV7-6 and TRBJ2-1; the match to TRBD2 covers 12 bases. The CDR3 has 14 amino acids. In germline, CDR1 is SGHVS, CDR2 FNYEAQ. V shed 6 bases and J 9 bases; nucleotides not matched to a gene: 6. The CDR3 protein is CASSLAGGPIEQFF. The DNA of the CDR3 is TGTGCCAGCAGTCTAGCGGGGGGGCCGATTGAGCAGTTCTTC.

This clone was detected only a few times. The chain links TRBV10-3 to TRBJ1-1; 8 nucleotides match TRBD1. This CDR3 has 12 amino acids. From germline, CDR1 is ENHRY and CDR2 SYGVKD. The ends lost 6 bases at V and 7 bases at J; junction bases unmatched: 4. For the CDR3, the DNA is TGTGCCATCAGCCTTGGGACAGGTGAAGCTTTCTTT. Amino acid sequence: CAISLGTGEAFF.